This T cell receptor beta chain is from a study of blood T cells in healthy people across ages. Study-wide background: Per every two T cells, about one barcoded beta molecule was captured by template switching.

Total RNA extraction produced at least 5 micrograms (per sample) for the study. V gave up 0 bases and J gave up 6 bases, with 19 bases separating them. Per germline, CDR1 MGHDK and CDR2 SYGVNS. The CDR3 extends over 17 amino acids. A J-beta primer mix and a sample-barcoded 5' primer were used in a second PCR of about 7 to 12 cycles. TCRdb itself ran the 5' RACE reads through MiXCR, one entry per CDR3 protein. The repertoire has 780,000 or so distinct CDR3 sequences, roughly three fifths of them found once; the top ten carry 20% to 30%. Concerning this clonotype: Its antigen is not known.

Study observations and caveats: The study found TCR beta diversity correlated strongly with naive T cell percentage. Calculation of diversity from one million T cells yielded estimates considered to be underestimates.

This sequence originates from a man aged 35 to 55 in good health. The chain joins TRBV25-1 to TRBJ2-3; no clear D. The sample consisted of blood. CDR3 sequence: CASSEYAEHGMGDTQYF. The CDR3 coding sequence is TGTGCCAGCAGTGAATACGCCGAGCATGGGATGGGGGATACGCAGTATTTT.